This section outlines one TCR beta chain sequence together with its context. Per the original data handling: Scientists estimated how many nucleated cells there were by amplifying reference gene primers. This table comes from immunoSEQ multiplex PCR, and its TCRdb copy is limited to in-frame clones, with some not included. V and J calls and clone size are copied from that table; D and trimming were computed from the DNA. The data contain around 170,000 clones, about 90% of them seen just once; the ten biggest clones take up roughly 7%. The data were taken from a study of blood T cell repertoires in COVID-19. Study-level background: COVID-19 samples, acute and convalescent, were from the United States, Italy and Spain.

Study members were between 18 and 89 years old and lived in 24 US regions. Cohort assignment relied on participant-reported clinical history. The CDR3 has 15 amino acids. Germline V CDR1 and CDR2: MNHEY, SVGAGI. V lost 2 bases, J lost 2 bases, and 13 bases lay in between. The rearrangement links TRBV6-5 to TRBJ2-7; D might be TRBD2 (6 bases). What was sequenced was PBMCs or T cells enriched from blood (not recorded which). The sequence was collected from a woman aged 50 to 65 who had recovered from COVID-19. The CDR3 sequence is CASSYSLATAYEQYF. Here the CDR3 DNA reads TGTGCCAGCAGTTACAGTCTAGCGACCGCCTACGAGCAGTACTTC.